This T cell receptor beta chain was sequenced during a study of regulatory T cells in long-lasting Graves disease (dated by TCRdb to 2020 to 2022). Describing the broader study: Persistent Graves' disease was defined as antithyroid drug treatment for over 5 years with persistently positive TSH receptor autoantibodies. This study used TCR sequencing and RNA sequencing of peripheral blood to compare persistent Graves' disease patients against newly diagnosed Graves' disease patients. The study was conducted in China and was registered as a clinical trial. A total of around 33 samples underwent TCR sequencing, from around 13 patients with persistent Graves' disease and around 20 patients with newly diagnosed Graves' disease. Persistent Graves' disease patients in the clinical cohort had taken antithyroid drugs for around 10 years on average. Results and caveats for the whole study, not just this receptor: Compared with newly diagnosed patients, patients with persistent Graves' disease had lower TCR Shannon entropy and fewer highly expanded clones, which suggests clonal expansion. Only peripheral blood was studied, because thyroid tissue, the primary lesion, was inaccessible. The small sample size was acknowledged by the authors as a limitation that may reduce accuracy. Sequencing and analysis were restricted to the TCR beta chain. Patients with persistent disease shared more public clonotypes (over 2,500) than newly diagnosed patients did (about 1,000). Persistent disease showed preferential use of TRBV28, TRBJ1-2 and TRBJ2-5, whereas newly diagnosed disease favored TRBV20-1 and TRBJ2-1.

The method behind the library was multiplex PCR. Sequencing was performed on an Illumina HiSeq 4000. To build TCR beta libraries, CDR3 regions were amplified by Arm-PCR using iRepertoire HTBI primers. Gel purification was performed on PCR products prior to sequencing. In the paper's pipeline: Gene usage analysis of CDR3 amino acid clonotypes relied on the approximately 60 TRBV and about 15 TRBJ segments identified across samples. COPE and FqMerger were used to merge the filtered high-quality paired reads into contigs. Contigs were aligned with BLAST to IMGT TRBV, TRBD and TRBJ reference genes, and CDR3 was defined per IMGT. Any clonotype with a frequency above 0.1% was classified as a highly expanded clone. Repertoire diversity was measured by Shannon entropy, and V-J evenness by the Gini coefficient. Clonotypes shared by more than one individual were considered public. TCRdb reprocessing: public reads trimmed at Q25 with fastp, clones called with MiXCR, in-frame beta chains kept. Rows are unified per CDR3 protein, each entry keeping the most common DNA and genes. The V and J calls follow TCRdb's processing rather than the paper's. Counted in this sample were more than 650,000 distinct CDR3 sequences; 30% of them appeared once. About 42% of the sample rests with the top ten.

In this sample, this clonotype turned up a few times. The antigen it recognizes is unknown. No per-base quality is available; no much larger clone lies one base away. From a lookup of the germline V gene, CDR1 and CDR2 are MNHNS and SASEGT. The CDR3 starts with the cysteine, ends with the phenylalanine, and has 12 residues. The sequence is cut down to CDR3 DNA, 36 bases in frame from base 1. Between the V and J ends, shortened by 2 bases and 3 bases respectively, the junction contains 5 bases. Read against the paper, the sample's time point label means: persistent/refractory GD, antithyroid drugs over 5 years with positive TRAb. For both TCR sequencing and RNA sequencing, RNA was extracted from PBMCs using TRIzol. The diagnosis of Graves' disease was made according to American Thyroid Association guidelines. The patients came from an endocrinology department in Xi'an, China. Each patient gave 7.5 to 10 milliliters of peripheral blood, collected in an EDTA anticoagulant tube. PBMCs were isolated by Ficoll Paque Plus density gradient separation without further T cell sorting. An Agilent 2100 Bioanalyzer and agarose gel were used to check RNA quality, while a NanoDrop 2000 measured RNA concentration.

This specimen consisted of peripheral blood mononuclear cells (PBMCs), obtained when the disease was refractory, from a patient treated with antithyroid drugs. The V and J segments used are TRBV6-1 and TRBJ2-7, with the D gene too uncertain to name. This clonotype originated in a female donor with Graves disease. The CDR3 protein sequence reads: CASSEYGYEQYF. The sequence in DNA is TGTGCCAGCAGTGAATACGGCTACGAGCAGTACTTC.